Listed below are T cell receptor beta chains from one sample, sequenced in a study of T cell repertoires in cytomegalovirus infection. Antigens for these TCRs are unknown. MiXCR was run by TCRdb on the reads, yielding one entry per CDR3 protein. The sample gives about 740,000 distinct CDR3 sequences, 33% of which show up once; about 18% is in the top ten. The sample consisted of cultured PBMCs, taken from culture after CMV antigen stimulation. These receptor sequences come from a human donor in good health (CMV status not recorded). Some clones in this sample may be carry-over from other donors' samples. CDR3s include the opening cysteine and the closing phenylalanine or tryptophan. The D gene is left open where the match is weak. Rows may omit the clone size; those that give it use once, few, many or a size class.

V: TRBV7-9
D: TRBD1
size: .
J: TRBJ2-7
CDR3: CASSNNRDRASYEQYF
DNA: TGTGCCAGCAGCAACAACCGGGACAGGGCCTCCTACGAGCAGTACTTC

V: TRBV7-6
D: TRBD1
size: .
J: TRBJ1-4
CDR3: CASSFYRGLNEKLFF
DNA: TGTGCCAGCAGTTTTTACAGGGGGCTAAATGAAAAACTGTTTTTT

V: TRBV27
D: .
size: .
J: TRBJ2-7
CDR3: CASRANGANEQYF
DNA: TGTGCCAGCCGAGCAAACGGGGCAAACGAGCAGTACTTC

V: TRBV10-3
D: .
size: .
J: TRBJ2-5
CDR3: CAIGGGPVETQYF
DNA: TGTGCCATCGGAGGGGGGCCAGTAGAGACCCAGTACTTC

V: TRBV28
D: .
size: .
J: TRBJ1-2
CDR3: CASSLDRLLGRGYGYTF
DNA: TGTGCCAGCAGTTTAGATCGGCTATTAGGGCGTGGCTATGGCTACACCTTC

V: TRBV4-1
D: .
size: .
J: TRBJ2-1
CDR3: CASSQVAGPQSPEQFF
DNA: TGCGCCAGCAGCCAAGTTGCTGGCCCCCAGTCCCCTGAGCAGTTCTTC

V: TRBV7-6
D: .
size: many
J: TRBJ2-3
CDR3: CASSLPDGDTQYF
DNA: TGTGCCAGCAGCTTACCTGACGGAGATACGCAGTATTTT

V: TRBV6-6
D: .
size: few
J: TRBJ2-3
CDR3: CASSYARGADTQYF
DNA: TGTGCCAGCAGTTACGCCAGGGGGGCAGATACGCAGTATTTT

V: TRBV7-2
D: TRBD1
size: few
J: TRBJ2-7
CDR3: CASSYGTVYEQYF
DNA: TGTGCCAGCAGCTACGGGACAGTCTACGAGCAGTACTTC

V: TRBV4-1
D: .
size: few
J: TRBJ1-2
CDR3: CASSQDGRRTRLDGYTF
DNA: TGCGCCAGCAGCCAGGATGGGCGTAGGACTCGGCTGGATGGCTACACCTTC

V: TRBV10-3
D: .
size: .
J: TRBJ2-3
CDR3: CAISEGAPSDTQYF
DNA: TGTGCCATCAGTGAGGGGGCCCCCAGCGATACGCAGTATTTT

V: TRBV7-8
D: .
size: many
J: TRBJ1-3
CDR3: CASSFRRSIPSSSGNTIYF
DNA: TGTGCCAGCAGCTTCCGACGGAGTATTCCTTCGAGCTCTGGAAACACCATATATTTT

V: TRBV5-1
D: TRBD2
size: .
J: TRBJ2-7
CDR3: CASSFFEAGDEQYF
DNA: TGCGCCAGCAGCTTCTTCGAGGCGGGAGACGAGCAGTACTTC

V: TRBV20-1
D: .
size: .
J: TRBJ2-1
CDR3: CSASNPLNEQFF
DNA: TGCAGTGCTAGCAATCCCCTCAATGAGCAGTTCTTC

V: TRBV10-3
D: .
size: .
J: TRBJ2-3
CDR3: CAIRVEEAVDTQYF
DNA: TGTGCCATCAGGGTAGAAGAGGCGGTAGATACGCAGTATTTT

V: TRBV12-3/TRBV12-4
D: .
size: many
J: TRBJ2-5
CDR3: CASSLTGTPAFQETQYF
DNA: TGTGCCAGCAGCCTTACGGGCACCCCCGCCTTCCAAGAGACCCAGTACTTC

V: TRBV27
D: TRBD2
size: many
J: TRBJ2-5
CDR3: CASSPSGKETQYF
DNA: TGTGCCAGCTCCCCTAGCGGGAAAGAGACCCAGTACTTC

V: TRBV12-3/TRBV12-4
D: .
size: .
J: TRBJ2-3
CDR3: CASRPPGSTDTQYF
DNA: TGTGCCAGCAGGCCTCCGGGTAGCACAGATACGCAGTATTTT

V: TRBV9
D: TRBD2
size: few
J: TRBJ2-2
CDR3: CASSVVSGRNTGELFF
DNA: TGTGCCAGCAGCGTAGTAAGCGGGAGGAACACCGGGGAGCTGTTTTTT

V: TRBV27
D: .
size: few
J: TRBJ1-4
CDR3: CASRAESYRGTNEKLFF
DNA: TGTGCCAGCAGGGCAGAAAGCTACCGCGGAACTAATGAAAAACTGTTTTTT

V: TRBV20-1
D: TRBD2
size: .
J: TRBJ2-1
CDR3: CSASEGLAGGSYNEQFF
DNA: TGCAGTGCTAGTGAGGGACTAGCGGGAGGGTCCTACAATGAGCAGTTCTTC

V: TRBV10-3
D: .
size: .
J: TRBJ2-7
CDR3: CAIRERDGYEQYF
DNA: TGTGCCATCAGGGAAAGAGACGGGTACGAGCAGTACTTC

V: TRBV2
D: .
size: .
J: TRBJ1-2
CDR3: CASFAGTSYGYTF
DNA: TGTGCCAGTTTCGCCGGGACCAGCTATGGCTACACCTTC

V: TRBV7-9
D: .
size: .
J: TRBJ2-1
CDR3: CASSLEVSSSYNEQFF
DNA: TGTGCCAGCAGCTTAGAAGTCAGCAGCTCCTACAATGAGCAGTTCTTC